The 10 T cell receptor beta chains below were found in one sample sequenced in a study of glioma-infiltrating T cells after dendritic cell vaccination. TCRdb's table, derived via immunoSEQ multiplex PCR, lists solely in-frame clones and lacks some. The profile shows tens of thousands of clones, over 85% of them singletons. Sequences were derived from blood, sampled before dendritic cell vaccination. These receptors originate from a human donor with glioblastoma.

The chain links TRBV19 to TRBJ2-1, with a tentative D call TRBD1 (6 bases). V was shortened by 4 bases and J by 4 bases, with 8 bases between the two germline ends. The CDR3 covers 13 residues. Per germline, CDR1 LNHDA and CDR2 SQIVND (reference sequence). CDR3 nucleotides: TGTGCCAGTAGTACCGGACAGTACAATGAGCAGTTCTTC. Amino acids: CASSTGQYNEQFF.

V and J are TRBV30 and TRBJ2-7, with TRBD1 matching 12 bases. The CDR3 has 14 residues. Germline V gene data show CDR1 as GTSNPN and CDR2 as SVGIG (reference sequence). With V trimmed by 5 bases and J by 4 bases, 6 bases remained unmatched. The CDR3 sequence: CAWGRDRGLYEQYF. Written as DNA, the CDR3 is TGTGCCTGGGGACGGGACAGGGGGCTATACGAGCAGTACTTC.

The chain employs TRBV7-9 and TRBJ2-2; 8 bases agree with TRBD1. The CDR3 is 16 residues long. Trimming cost V 1 base and J 4 bases; bases outside gene matches: 5. In germline, CDR1 is SEHNR, CDR2 FQNEAQ (reference sequence). This CDR3 reads CASSLGQGLATGELFF. DNA for the CDR3: TGTGCCAGCAGCTTAGGACAGGGGCTAGCCACCGGGGAGCTGTTTTTT.

For this clone: Other DNA sequences within the sample encode an identical CDR3. The chain is built from TRBV6-5 and TRBJ1-5; D is possibly TRBD1 (5 bases). This CDR3 comprises 13 residues. V was shortened by 5 bases and J by 2 bases, with 7 bases between the two germline ends. Germline CDR1 MNHEY, CDR2 SVGAGI. CDR3 sequence (DNA): TGTGCCAGCAGTACACAGGGCAATCAGCCCCAGCATTTT. Translated, it gives CASSTQGNQPQHF.

This chain connects TRBV2 to TRBJ2-7; 7 bases are shared with TRBD1. The J segment lost 3 bases and the V segment lost 6 bases, leaving 8 bases of the junction unmatched. Germline lookup yields CDR1 SNHLY and CDR2 FYNNEI. CDR3 length: 14 residues. The CDR3 reads CASRANRGNYEQYF. The CDR3, as DNA: TGTGCCAGCAGAGCCAACAGGGGTAACTACGAGCAGTACTTC.

V gene TRBV6-6 combines with J gene TRBJ1-1, with 7 bases that match TRBD1. CDR1 is MNHNY and CDR2 is SVGAGI in the germline V gene (reference sequence). V shed 5 bases and J 7 bases; nucleotides not matched to a gene: 4. The CDR3 is 12 amino acids. The CDR3 region is CASSVRTGEAFF. The CDR3 coding sequence is TGTGCCAGCAGTGTCCGGACAGGTGAAGCTTTCTTT.

V is TRBV30 and J is TRBJ1-3; possibly TRBD1 for D (6 bases). CDR1 and CDR2 (germline): GTSNPN, SVGIG (reference sequence). The germline V and J ends were trimmed by 5 bases and 4 bases, with 21 bases remaining between them. The CDR3 totals 16 residues. The CDR3 region has the DNA TGTGCCTGGGTTCCCGAGACAGGTCTTAGGGGAAACACCATATATTTT. This translates into CAWVPETGLRGNTIYF.

V usage is TRBV6-5 and J usage is TRBJ2-6; the D is unclear. Looked up from germline, CDR1 is MNHEY and CDR2 is SVGAGI. The CDR3 consists of 14 residues. The germline V and J ends were trimmed by 2 bases and 3 bases, with 5 bases remaining between them. For the CDR3, the DNA is TGTGCCAGCAGTTACCTCGGTGGGGCCAACGTCCTGACTTTC. It yields the protein CASSYLGGANVLTF.

The chain uses TRBV30 and TRBJ1-3; D is unclear. CDR1 is GTSNPN, CDR2 SVGIG, per germline (reference sequence). CDR3 length: 14 residues. Trimming shortened V by 5 bases and J by 0 bases, and 11 bases separated the two germline ends. DNA of the CDR3: TGTGCCTGGGCGAAGGGAGGCTCTGGAAACACCATATATTTT. This gives the protein CAWAKGGSGNTIYF. Filled out from reference TRBV30 and TRBJ1-3, the complete variable domain reads SQTIHQWPATLVQPVGSPLSLECTVEGTSNPNLYWYRQAAGRGLQLLFYSVGIGQISSEVPQNLSASRPQDRQFILSSKKLLLSDSGFYLCAWAKGGSGNTIYFGEGSWLTVV.

This chain joins TRBV7-9 and TRBJ2-5; 9 positions match TRBD2. CDR3 length: 14 residues. Germline CDR1 and CDR2: SEHNR and FQNEAQ (reference sequence). Trimming at V came to 5 bases and at J to 5 bases, leaving 6 bases not matched to a gene. CDR3 in amino acids: CASSGSGGWETQYF. The CDR3 DNA is TGTGCCAGCAGCGGTAGCGGGGGCTGGGAGACCCAGTACTTC.